This TCR beta chain appears in the sequencing data of a study of blood T cell repertoires in COVID-19. Looking at the study overall: T cells, B-cell-depleted T cells, or PBMCs supplied cDNA or gDNA.

In germline, CDR1 is MNHEY, CDR2 SVGAGI. The CDR3 contains 15 residues. Unmatched junction bases numbered 12, after V lost 7 bases and J lost 5 bases. A single count supports this clone. In the study's own analysis: Amplification from reference gene primers served as the basis for estimated nucleated cell counts. Clones were sequenced by immunoSEQ multiplex PCR, and TCRdb holds only the in-frame ones, with some missing. Clone size and V and J calls were adopted from that table, with D and trimming inferred from the DNA. The table includes 270,000 or so clones, 89% detected once. This rearrangement joins TRBV6-5 to TRBJ2-5, with 8 bases identical to TRBD2. Sequenced input: peripheral blood. The TCR was taken from a middle-aged woman who had recovered from COVID-19. This CDR3 reads CASKTSFGGGETQYF. The CDR3 DNA follows: TGTGCCAGCAAGACTAGCTTCGGGGGGGGCGAGACCCAGTACTTC.